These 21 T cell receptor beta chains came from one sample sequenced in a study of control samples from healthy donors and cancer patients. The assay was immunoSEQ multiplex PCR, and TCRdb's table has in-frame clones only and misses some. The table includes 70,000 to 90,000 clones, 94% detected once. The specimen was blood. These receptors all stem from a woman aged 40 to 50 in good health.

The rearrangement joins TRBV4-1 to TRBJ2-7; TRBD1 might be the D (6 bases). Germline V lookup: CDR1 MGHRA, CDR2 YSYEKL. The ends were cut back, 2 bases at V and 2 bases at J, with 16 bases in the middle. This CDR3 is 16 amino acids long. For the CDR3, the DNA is TGCGCCAGCAGCCAATTCGTATCGGACAGCACCTACGAGCAGTACTTC. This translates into CASSQFVSDSTYEQYF.

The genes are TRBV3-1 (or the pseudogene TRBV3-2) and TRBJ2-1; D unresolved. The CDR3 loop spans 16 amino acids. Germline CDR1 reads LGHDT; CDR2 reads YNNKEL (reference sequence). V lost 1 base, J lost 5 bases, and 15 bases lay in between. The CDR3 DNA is TGTGCCAGCAGCCAAGTACAGATGTTTTATGACAATGAGCAGTTCTTC. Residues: CASSQVQMFYDNEQFF.

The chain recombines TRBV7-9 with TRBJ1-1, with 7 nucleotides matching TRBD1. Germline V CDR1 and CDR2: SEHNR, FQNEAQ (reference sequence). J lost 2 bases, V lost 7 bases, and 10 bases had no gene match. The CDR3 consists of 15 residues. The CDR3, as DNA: TGTGCCAGCACCCCTCTTCGGACAGGCAACACTGAAGCTTTCTTT. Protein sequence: CASTPLRTGNTEAFF.

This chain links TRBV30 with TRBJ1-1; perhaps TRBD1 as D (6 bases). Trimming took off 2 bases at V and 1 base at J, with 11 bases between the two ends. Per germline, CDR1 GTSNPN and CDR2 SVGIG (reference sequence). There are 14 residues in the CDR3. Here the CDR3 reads CAWSQGIQNTEAFF. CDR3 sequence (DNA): TGTGCCTGGAGTCAGGGGATACAGAACACTGAAGCTTTCTTT.

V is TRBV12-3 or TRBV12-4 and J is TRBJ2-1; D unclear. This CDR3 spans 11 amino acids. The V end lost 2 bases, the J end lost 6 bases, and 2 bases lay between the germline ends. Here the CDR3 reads CASSLFNEQFF. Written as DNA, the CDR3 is TGTGCCAGCAGTTTATTCAATGAGCAGTTCTTC.

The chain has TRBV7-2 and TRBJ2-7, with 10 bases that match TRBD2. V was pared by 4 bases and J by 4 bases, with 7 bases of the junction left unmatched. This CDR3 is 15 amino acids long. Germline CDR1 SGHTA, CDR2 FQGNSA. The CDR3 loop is CASSSRTSGVYEQYF. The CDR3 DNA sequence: TGTGCCAGCAGCTCTCGGACTAGCGGCGTATACGAGCAGTACTTC.

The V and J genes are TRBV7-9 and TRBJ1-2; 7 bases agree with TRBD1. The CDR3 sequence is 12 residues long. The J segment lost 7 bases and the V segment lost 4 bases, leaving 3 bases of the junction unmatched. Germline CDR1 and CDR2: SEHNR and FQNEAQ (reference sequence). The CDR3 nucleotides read TGTGCCAGCAGCTCGGGACAGCTTGGCTACACCTTC. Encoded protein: CASSSGQLGYTF.

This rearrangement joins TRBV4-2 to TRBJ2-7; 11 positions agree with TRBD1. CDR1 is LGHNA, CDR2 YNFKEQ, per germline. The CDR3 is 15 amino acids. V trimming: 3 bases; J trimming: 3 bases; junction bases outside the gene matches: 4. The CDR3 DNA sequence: TGTGCCAGCAGCCAGGGACAGGGGGGGATCTACGAGCAGTACTTC. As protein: CASSQGQGGIYEQYF.

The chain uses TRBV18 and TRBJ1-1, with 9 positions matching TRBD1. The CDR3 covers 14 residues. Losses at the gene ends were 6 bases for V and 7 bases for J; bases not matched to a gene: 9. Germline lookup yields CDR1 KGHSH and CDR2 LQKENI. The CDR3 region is CASSPSTGGFEAFF. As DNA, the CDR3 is TGTGCCAGCTCGCCGTCAACAGGGGGCTTTGAAGCTTTCTTT. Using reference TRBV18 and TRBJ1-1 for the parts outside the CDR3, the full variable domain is NAGVMQNPRHLVRRRGQEARLRCSPMKGHSHVYWYRQLPEEGLKFMVYLQKENIIDESGMPKERFSAEFPKEGPSILRIQQVVRGDSAAYFCASSPSTGGFEAFFGQGTRLTVV.

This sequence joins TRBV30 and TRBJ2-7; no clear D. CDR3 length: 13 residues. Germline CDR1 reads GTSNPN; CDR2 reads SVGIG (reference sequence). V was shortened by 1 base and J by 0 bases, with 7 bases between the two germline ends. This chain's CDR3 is CAWSAWDSYEQYF. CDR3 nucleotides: TGTGCCTGGAGTGCGTGGGACTCCTACGAGCAGTACTTC.

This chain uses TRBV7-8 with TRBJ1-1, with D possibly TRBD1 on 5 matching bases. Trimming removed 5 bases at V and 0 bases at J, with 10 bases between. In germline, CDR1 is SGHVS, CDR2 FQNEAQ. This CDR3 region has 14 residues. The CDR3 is CASSPGNLNTEAFF. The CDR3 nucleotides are TGTGCCAGCAGCCCAGGGAATTTGAACACTGAAGCTTTCTTT.

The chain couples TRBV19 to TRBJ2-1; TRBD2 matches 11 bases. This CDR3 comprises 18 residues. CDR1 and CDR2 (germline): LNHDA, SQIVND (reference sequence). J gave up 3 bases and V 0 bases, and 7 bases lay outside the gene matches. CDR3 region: CASSIEGSGRVRYNEQFF. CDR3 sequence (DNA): TGTGCCAGTAGTATAGAGGGTAGCGGGAGGGTCCGCTACAATGAGCAGTTCTTC.

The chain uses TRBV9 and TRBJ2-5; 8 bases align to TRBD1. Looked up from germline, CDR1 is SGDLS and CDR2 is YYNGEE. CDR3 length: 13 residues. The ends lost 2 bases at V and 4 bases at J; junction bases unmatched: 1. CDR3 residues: CASSVGQAETQYF. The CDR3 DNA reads TGTGCCAGCAGCGTGGGACAGGCAGAGACCCAGTACTTC.

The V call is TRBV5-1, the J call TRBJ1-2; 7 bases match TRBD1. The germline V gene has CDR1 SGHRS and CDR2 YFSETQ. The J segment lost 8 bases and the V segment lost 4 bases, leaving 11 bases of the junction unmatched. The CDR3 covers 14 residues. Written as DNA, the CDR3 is TGCGCCAGCAGCCCCGGACAGGTTGAATTGGGCTACACCTTC. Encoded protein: CASSPGQVELGYTF.

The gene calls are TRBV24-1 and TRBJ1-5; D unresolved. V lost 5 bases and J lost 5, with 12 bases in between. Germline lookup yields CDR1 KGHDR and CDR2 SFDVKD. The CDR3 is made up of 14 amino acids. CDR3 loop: CATSAGVSYQPQHF. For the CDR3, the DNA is TGTGCCACCAGTGCAGGTGTCAGCTATCAGCCCCAGCATTTT.

As DNA, the CDR3 is TGTGCCAGCAGCGCGGGACAGAGTAATCAGCCCCAGCATTTT. This codes for CASSAGQSNQPQHF. The chain recombines TRBV9 with TRBJ1-5, with TRBD1 identical over 7 bases. This CDR3 is built from 14 residues. The germline V gene has CDR1 SGDLS and CDR2 YYNGEE. With V trimmed by 3 bases and J by 4 bases, 4 bases remained unmatched.

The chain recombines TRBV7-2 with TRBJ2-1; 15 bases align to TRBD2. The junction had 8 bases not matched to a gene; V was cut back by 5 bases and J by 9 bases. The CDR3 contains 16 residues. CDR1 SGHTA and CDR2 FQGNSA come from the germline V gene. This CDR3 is CASSPWTSGGASEQFF. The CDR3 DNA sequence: TGTGCCAGCAGCCCGTGGACTAGCGGGGGGGCCAGTGAGCAGTTCTTC.

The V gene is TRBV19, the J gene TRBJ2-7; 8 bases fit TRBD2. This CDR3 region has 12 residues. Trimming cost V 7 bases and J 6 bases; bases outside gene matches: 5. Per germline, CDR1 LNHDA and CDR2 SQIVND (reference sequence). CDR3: CASNSGSVEQYF. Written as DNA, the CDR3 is TGTGCCAGTAACAGCGGGAGTGTCGAGCAGTACTTC.

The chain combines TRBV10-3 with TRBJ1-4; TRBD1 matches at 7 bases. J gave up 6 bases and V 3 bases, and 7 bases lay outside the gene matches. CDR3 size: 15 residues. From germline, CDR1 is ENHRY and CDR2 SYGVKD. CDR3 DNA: TGTGCCATCAGTGACCCGGCAGGGGGAGATGAAAAACTGTTTTTT. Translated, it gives CAISDPAGGDEKLFF.

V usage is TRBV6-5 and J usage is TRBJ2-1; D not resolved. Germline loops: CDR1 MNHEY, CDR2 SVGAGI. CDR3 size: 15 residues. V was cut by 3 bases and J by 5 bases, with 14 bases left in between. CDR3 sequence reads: CASSYGFGRHNEQFF. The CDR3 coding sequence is TGTGCCAGCAGTTATGGTTTCGGACGCCACAATGAGCAGTTCTTC.

CDR3 region: CASRPKGGDPGNTIYF. The CDR3 DNA reads as TGTGCCAGCAGACCAAAAGGGGGGGATCCAGGAAACACCATATATTTT. The gene calls are TRBV7-9 and TRBJ1-3; tentative D call: TRBD1 (6 bases). The CDR3 consists of 16 residues. Germline CDR1 reads SEHNR; CDR2 reads FQNEAQ (reference sequence). The germline V and J ends were trimmed by 6 bases and 4 bases, with 19 bases remaining between them.